This record looks at one TCR beta chain sequence and its context. Its antigen is unknown. Each CDR3 protein is one row after TCRdb ran MiXCR on the reads. The sample lists roughly 150,000 distinct CDR3 sequences; over 30% were seen once. This record belongs to a study of T cell repertoires in cytomegalovirus infection. About the study: HLA-B-restricted CMV epitopes that are well studied were used alongside recently identified HLA-C-restricted ones. Through public TCR beta signatures, both CMV infection and matching HLA type were indicated. General study findings and limits: Identification of carriers of CMV plus the relevant HLA was performed using cumulative public TCR beta family frequency. Clonotypes of TCR beta that were HLA-C-restricted and CMV-specific dominated the ex vivo response.

The sequence derives from a human donor in good health (CMV status not recorded). Some clones in this sample may be carry-over from other donors' samples. The specimen was CD8+ T cells from cultured PBMCs, collected from culture after CMV antigen stimulation.

CDR3 bases: TGCAGCGCTGTAATGGGAGGGGGAGAAAAACTGTTTTTT. This translates into CSAVMGGGEKLFF. The genes are TRBV29-1 and TRBJ1-4, with D maybe TRBD1 (6 bases). The CDR3 is 13 residues long. The V end was cut by 7 bases, the J end by 8 bases, with 17 bases between. CDR1 SQVTM and CDR2 ANQGSEA come from the germline V gene.